The next 20 T cell receptor beta chains were all read from a single sample in a study of shared clonotypes between healthy human individuals. TCRdb keeps only in-frame clones here, not all; method: immunoSEQ multiplex PCR. The repertoire has just over 2,000,000 clones, 90% to 95% of them found once; the top ten carry roughly 0.13%. Source material: naive CD4+ T cells sorted from blood. Noted subset: CD45RA+ positively selected. The origin of the receptors is a man aged 18-30 years in good health.

This clone was seen only once. This sequence joins TRBV10-3 and TRBJ2-7; TRBD1 agrees at 8 bases. The CDR3 extends over 14 amino acids. Per the germline V gene, CDR1 is ENHRY and CDR2 is SYGVKD. The J segment lost 2 bases and the V segment lost 3 bases, leaving 3 bases of the junction unmatched. This CDR3 reads CAISETTGAYEQYF. As DNA, the CDR3 is TGTGCCATCAGTGAAACGACAGGGGCCTACGAGCAGTACTTC.

The chain recombines TRBV28 with TRBJ1-5; no clear D. Trimming shortened V by 5 bases and J by 2 bases, and 10 bases separated the two germline ends. The CDR3 consists of 14 residues. Germline loops: CDR1 MDHEN, CDR2 SYDVKM. The CDR3 protein is CASSTGLGNQPQHF. The CDR3 DNA sequence: TGTGCCAGCAGTACCGGGTTGGGCAATCAGCCCCAGCATTTT.

The V gene is TRBV5-1, the J gene TRBJ2-1, with D uncertain. V lost 0 bases and J lost 3, with 10 bases in between. CDR3 length: 15 residues. CDR1 SGHRS and CDR2 YFSETQ come from the germline V gene. The DNA for the CDR3 is TGCGCCAGCAGCTTGGATCCCGATTTCTACAATGAGCAGTTCTTC. Protein sequence: CASSLDPDFYNEQFF.

The chain links TRBV30 to TRBJ1-6, with D uncertain. The CDR3 length is 14 residues. The V gene's germline CDR1 is GTSNPN and CDR2 SVGIG (reference sequence). The V gene lost 2 bases and the J gene lost 4 bases, with 9 bases spanning the gap. This CDR3 is CAWSIAGYNSPLHF. CDR3 DNA sequence: TGTGCCTGGAGTATTGCTGGGTATAATTCACCCCTCCACTTT.

The gene calls are TRBV27 and TRBJ1-1; 10 bases line up with TRBD1. The CDR3 is made up of 16 amino acids. Germline V lookup: CDR1 MNHEY, CDR2 SMNVEV (reference sequence). J gave up 2 bases and V 5 bases, and 8 bases lay outside the gene matches. The CDR3 coding sequence is TGTGCCAGCAGTCCTCGACAGGGGGCGTTCAACACTGAAGCTTTCTTT. Translation: CASSPRQGAFNTEAFF.

V is TRBV6-1 and J is TRBJ1-1; a weak D match, TRBD1 (5 bases). CDR3 size: 16 residues. Trimming pared 3 bases from V and 4 bases from J, leaving 18 bases between. Germline V gives CDR1 MNHNS, CDR2 SASEGT. The CDR3 DNA reads as TGTGCCAGCAGTGACCGACAGACGTACTCGGGCACTGAAGCTTTCTTT. It codes for CASSDRQTYSGTEAFF.

The chain carries TRBV5-1 and TRBJ2-7; 9 bases line up with TRBD1. CDR1 is SGHRS, CDR2 YFSETQ, per germline. After removal of 0 bases from V and 3 bases from J, the junction contained 7 bases not matched to a gene. The CDR3 is 16 amino acids. CDR3 sequence (DNA): TGCGCCAGCAGCTTGGTGGGACAGGGATCGATCTACGAGCAGTACTTC. Its protein is CASSLVGQGSIYEQYF.

The chain joins TRBV6-1 to TRBJ1-5, with 8 bases that match TRBD1. V lost 4 bases, J lost 2 bases, and 7 bases stayed unmatched. There are 16 residues in the CDR3. Germline assignment: CDR1 MNHNS and CDR2 SASEGT. Here the CDR3 DNA reads TGTGCCAGCAGTGCGTGGACAGGGATGGGCAATCAGCCCCAGCATTTT. Protein product: CASSAWTGMGNQPQHF.

With regard to this clone: The sample carries other DNA sequences with the same CDR3. V is TRBV10-3 and J is TRBJ2-5; the D is unclear. Germline CDR1 is ENHRY and CDR2 is SYGVKD. The V end lost 4 bases, the J end lost 2 bases, and 5 bases lay between the germline ends. This CDR3 spans 12 amino acids. CDR3 DNA sequence: TGTGCCATCAGTGGGCAACAAGAGACCCAGTACTTC. Protein sequence: CAISGQQETQYF.

The chain links TRBV5-1 to TRBJ2-1; possible D gene TRBD2, 5 bases. The CDR3 length is 13 residues. Looked up from germline, CDR1 is SGHRS and CDR2 is YFSETQ. Between the trimmed V and J ends, which lost 4 bases and 4 bases, there was a span of 9 bases. The CDR3 nucleotides are TGCGCCAGCAGCCCGGGGAATTACAATGAGCAGTTCTTC. Translation: CASSPGNYNEQFF. The whole variable domain, remainder taken from reference TRBV5-1 and TRBJ2-1, is KAGVTQTPRYLIKTRGQQVTLSCSPISGHRSVSWYQQTPGQGLQFLFEYFSETQRNKGNFPGRFSGRQFSNSRSEMNVSTLELGDSALYLCASSPGNYNEQFFGPGTRLTVL.

The V gene is TRBV6-1, the J gene TRBJ1-3; maybe TRBD1 (6 bases). Trimming cost V 4 bases and J 3 bases, with 13 bases left between them. Germline loops: CDR1 MNHNS, CDR2 SASEGT. The CDR3 spans 15 residues. In DNA form, the CDR3 reads TGTGCCAGCAGTGGCGATACAGGGCTTGGAAACACCATATATTTT. Amino acids: CASSGDTGLGNTIYF.

The chain joins TRBV10-3 to TRBJ2-3; TRBD1 aligns across 8 bases. The germline V gene has CDR1 ENHRY and CDR2 SYGVKD. Germline trimming cut 6 bases from V and 0 bases from J; bases unmatched to any gene: 2. The CDR3 extends over 14 amino acids. The DNA for the CDR3 is TGTGCCATCAGCCCAGGGGGCAGCACAGATACGCAGTATTTT. Protein product: CAISPGGSTDTQYF.

The chain employs TRBV5-1 and TRBJ2-7, with D hard to call. This CDR3 is built from 14 residues. V was clipped by 3 bases and J by 3 bases, with 13 bases between them. CDR1 SGHRS and CDR2 YFSETQ come from the germline V gene. Written as DNA, the CDR3 is TGCGCCAGCAGCTCTTCATCCGGGCTCTACGAGCAGTACTTC. This encodes CASSSSSGLYEQYF.

The V gene is TRBV10-2, the J gene TRBJ1-1, with unresolved D. V gave up 11 bases and J gave up 4 bases, with 17 bases separating them. The CDR3 spans 13 residues. CDR1 is WSHSY and CDR2 is SAAADI in the germline V gene. CDR3 region: CASSQQSSTEAFF. CDR3 sequence (DNA): TGCGCCTCTTCTCAGCAATCCAGCACTGAAGCTTTCTTT.

The rearrangement uses TRBV19 and TRBJ2-3; no clear D. CDR3 length: 11 residues. Germline CDR1 is LNHDA and CDR2 is SQIVND (reference sequence). Trimming stripped 6 bases from V and 4 bases from J, with 5 bases between. This CDR3 reads CASRGSDTQYF. The CDR3 nucleotides read TGTGCCAGTAGAGGTTCAGATACGCAGTATTTT.

The chain uses TRBV11-2 and TRBJ2-3; D is ambiguous. The V and J ends lost 8 bases and 9 bases respectively, with 15 bases between them. CDR1 is SGHAT, CDR2 FQNNGV, per germline. The CDR3 is 12 residues long. The CDR3, as DNA: TGTGCCAGCGGGGTACTCGCTCTGACGCAGTATTTT. It codes for CASGVLALTQYF. The full variable domain, completed using reference TRBV11-2 and TRBJ2-3, is EAGVAQSPRYKIIEKRQSVAFWCNPISGHATLYWYQQILGQGPKLLIQFQNNGVVDDSQLPKDRFSAERLKGVDSTLKIQPAKLEDSAVYLCASGVLALTQYFGPGTRLTVL.

The rearrangement links TRBV6-4 to TRBJ2-3; tentatively, D is TRBD2 (6 bases). Deletions cut 2 bases from V and 8 bases from J, with 17 bases between. Looked up from germline, CDR1 is MRHNA and CDR2 is SNTAGT. The CDR3 runs 15 residues. The CDR3 here is CASSDQGLIPSTQYF. The CDR3 DNA reads as TGTGCCAGCAGTGACCAGGGACTGATTCCCTCTACGCAGTATTTT.

This clone was seen more than once but under ten times. The chain employs TRBV10-2 and TRBJ2-2; D unclear. Trimming cost V 2 bases and J 1 base, with 2 bases left between them. The germline gives CDR1 WSHSY, CDR2 SAAADI. This CDR3 is built from 13 residues. The CDR3, as DNA: TGCGCCAGCAGTGAGCAGAACACCGGGGAGCTGTTTTTT. It translates to CASSEQNTGELFF.

J is TRBJ1-3 and V is TRBV2, with D unresolved. V was shortened by 8 bases and J by 4 bases, with 9 bases between the two germline ends. Germline V gene lookup returns CDR1 SNHLY and CDR2 FYNNEI. The CDR3 loop spans 12 amino acids. The CDR3 region is CASASGGNTIYF. The CDR3 DNA reads as TGTGCCAGCGCTAGCGGCGGAAACACCATATATTTT.

The V call is TRBV30, the J call TRBJ1-3; D is perhaps TRBD1 (5 bases). V gave up 5 bases and J gave up 0 bases, with 14 bases separating them. Germline V gives CDR1 GTSNPN, CDR2 SVGIG (reference sequence). CDR3 size: 15 residues. The CDR3 is CAWGGSQFSGNTIYF. CDR3 sequence (DNA): TGTGCCTGGGGGGGGTCCCAATTCTCTGGAAACACCATATATTTT.